This TCR beta chain originates from a study of T cell clonality in common variable immunodeficiency. Study-level findings and limits: TCRbeta clonality was increased in CVID versus healthy controls. Fewer deletions and N-nucleotide insertions were reportedly seen in common variable immunodeficiency TCR beta sequences.

This clone was detected ten times or more. Its target is unknown. The read comes to an end 3 residues before the CDR3 does, leaving the germline J gene to fill in the end. CVID and control samples used equivalent genomic DNA input. Generated by immunoSEQ multiplex PCR, the TCRdb table keeps only in-frame clones and is missing some. This sample comprises 35,000 to 55,000 clones, none seen once only. Both groups were predominantly of Caucasian heritage. The CDR3 is made up of 15 amino acids. Germline CDR1 reads SGHRS; CDR2 reads YFSETQ. Between the trimmed V and J ends, which lost 0 bases and 5 bases, there was a span of 14 bases.

The chain uses TRBV5-1 and TRBJ2-5, with a tentative D call TRBD2 (7 bases). The material sequenced was peripheral blood mononuclear cells. This receptor was identified in a person aged 18 to 75 in good health. CDR3: CASSLEGGYLETQYF. The part of the CDR3 DNA that was read is TGCGCCAGCAGCTTGGAGGGGGGGTATTTGGAGACC. Full variable domain (rest looked up from reference TRBV5-1 and TRBJ2-5): KAGVTQTPRYLIKTRGQQVTLSCSPISGHRSVSWYQQTPGQGLQFLFEYFSETQRNKGNFPGRFSGRQFSNSRSEMNVSTLELGDSALYLCASSLEGGYLETQYFGPGTRLLVL.